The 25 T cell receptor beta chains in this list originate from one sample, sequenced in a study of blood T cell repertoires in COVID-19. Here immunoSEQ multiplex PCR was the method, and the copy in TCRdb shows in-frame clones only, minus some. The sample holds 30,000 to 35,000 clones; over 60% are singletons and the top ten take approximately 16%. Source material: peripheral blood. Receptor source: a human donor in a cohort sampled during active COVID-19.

CDR3 nucleotide sequence: TGTGCCTGGAGTGGGGGCGGGTTTGCCAGGGGGAACGAAAAACTGTTTTTT. Encoded protein: CAWSGGGFARGNEKLFF. V gene TRBV30 combines with J gene TRBJ1-4; 7 bases line up with TRBD1. Germline trimming cut 1 base from V and 8 bases from J; bases unmatched to any gene: 16. This CDR3 is 17 amino acids long. The V gene's germline CDR1 is GTSNPN and CDR2 SVGIG (reference sequence).

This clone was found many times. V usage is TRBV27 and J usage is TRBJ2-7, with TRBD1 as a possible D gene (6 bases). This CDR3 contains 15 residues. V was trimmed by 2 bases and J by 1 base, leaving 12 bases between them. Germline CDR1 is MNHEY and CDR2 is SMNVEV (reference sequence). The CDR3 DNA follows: TGTGCCAGCAGTTTAAAGGGACATGCTTCCTACGAGCAGTACTTC. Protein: CASSLKGHASYEQYF.

Here the CDR3 reads CASSRQVRDTIYF. DNA for the CDR3: TGCGCCAGCAGCAGACAGGTTCGGGACACCATATATTTT. This chain joins TRBV4-3 and TRBJ1-3; D is possibly TRBD1 (6 bases). Germline V gene lookup returns CDR1 LGHNA and CDR2 YSLEER. The CDR3 loop spans 13 amino acids. The V and J ends lost 5 bases and 8 bases respectively, with 13 bases between them.

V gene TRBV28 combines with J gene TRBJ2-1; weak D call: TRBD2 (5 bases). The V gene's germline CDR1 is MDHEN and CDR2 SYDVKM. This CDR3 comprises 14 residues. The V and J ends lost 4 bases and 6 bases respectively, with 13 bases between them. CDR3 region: CASSSLTNTNEQFF. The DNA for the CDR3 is TGTGCCAGCAGTTCTTTGACTAATACCAATGAGCAGTTCTTC.

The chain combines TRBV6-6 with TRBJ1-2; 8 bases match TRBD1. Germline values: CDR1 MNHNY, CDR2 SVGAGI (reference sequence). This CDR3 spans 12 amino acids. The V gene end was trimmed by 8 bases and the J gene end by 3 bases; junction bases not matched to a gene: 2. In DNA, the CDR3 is TGTGCCAGCTCGGACAGGGACTATGGCTACACCTTC. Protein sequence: CASSDRDYGYTF.

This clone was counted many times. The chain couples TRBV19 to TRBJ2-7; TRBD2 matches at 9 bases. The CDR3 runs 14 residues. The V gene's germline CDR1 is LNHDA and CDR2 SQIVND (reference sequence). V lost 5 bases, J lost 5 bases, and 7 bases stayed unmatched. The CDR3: CASSLTSGNDEQYF. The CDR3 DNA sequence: TGTGCCAGTAGTCTGACTAGCGGAAATGACGAGCAGTACTTC.

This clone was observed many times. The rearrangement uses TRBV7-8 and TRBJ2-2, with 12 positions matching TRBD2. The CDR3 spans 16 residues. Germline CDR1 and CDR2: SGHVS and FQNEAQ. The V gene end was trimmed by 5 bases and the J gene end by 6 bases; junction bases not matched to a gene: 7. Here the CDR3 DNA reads TGTGCCAGCAGCCAAAGGACTAGCGGGGTTTCCGGGGAGCTGTTTTTT. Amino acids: CASSQRTSGVSGELFF.

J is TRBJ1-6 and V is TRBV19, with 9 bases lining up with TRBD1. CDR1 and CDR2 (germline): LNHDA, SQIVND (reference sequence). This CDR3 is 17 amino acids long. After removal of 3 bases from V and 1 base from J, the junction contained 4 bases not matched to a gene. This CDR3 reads CASSILTGGSYNSPLHF. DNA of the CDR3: TGTGCCAGTAGTATCCTGACAGGGGGGTCCTATAATTCACCCCTCCACTTT.

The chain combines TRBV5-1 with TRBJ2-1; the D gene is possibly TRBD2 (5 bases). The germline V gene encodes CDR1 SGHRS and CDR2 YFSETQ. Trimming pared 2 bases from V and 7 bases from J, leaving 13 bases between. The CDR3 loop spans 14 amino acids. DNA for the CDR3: TGCGCCAGCAGCTTAATCGGGCGGGTGAATGAGCAGTTCTTC. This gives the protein CASSLIGRVNEQFF.

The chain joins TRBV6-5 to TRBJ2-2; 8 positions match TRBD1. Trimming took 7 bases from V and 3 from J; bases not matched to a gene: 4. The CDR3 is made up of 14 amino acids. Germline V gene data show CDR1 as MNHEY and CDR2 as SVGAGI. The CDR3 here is CASTWTGYTGELFF. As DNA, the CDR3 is TGTGCCAGCACCTGGACAGGGTACACCGGGGAGCTGTTTTTT.

In DNA, the CDR3 is TGCGCCAGCAGTGACCCGGACAGGGACGAGCAGTACTTC. Protein sequence: CASSDPDRDEQYF. The genes are TRBV10-1 and TRBJ2-7, with 8 bases aligning to TRBD1. This CDR3 has 13 amino acids. Germline-derived CDR1 and CDR2 are WNHNN and SYGVQD (reference sequence). Unmatched junction bases numbered 3, after V lost 3 bases and J lost 5 bases.

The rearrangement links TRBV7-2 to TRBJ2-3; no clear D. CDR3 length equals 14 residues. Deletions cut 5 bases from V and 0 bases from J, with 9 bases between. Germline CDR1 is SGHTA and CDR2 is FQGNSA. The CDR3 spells CASSSDWSTDTQYF. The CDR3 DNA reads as TGTGCCAGCAGCAGTGACTGGAGCACAGATACGCAGTATTTT.

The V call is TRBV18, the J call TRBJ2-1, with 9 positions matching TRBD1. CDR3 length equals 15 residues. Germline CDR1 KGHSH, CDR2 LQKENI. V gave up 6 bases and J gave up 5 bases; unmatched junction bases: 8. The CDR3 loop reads CASSPGQGRNNEQFF. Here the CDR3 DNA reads TGTGCCAGCTCCCCCGGACAGGGGCGAAACAATGAGCAGTTCTTC.

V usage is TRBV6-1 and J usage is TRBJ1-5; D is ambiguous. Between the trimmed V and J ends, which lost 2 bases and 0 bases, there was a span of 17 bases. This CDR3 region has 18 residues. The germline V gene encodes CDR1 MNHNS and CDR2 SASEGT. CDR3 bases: TGTGCCAGCAGTGAAAAGTGGGTAAGACTATATAGCAATCAGCCCCAGCATTTT. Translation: CASSEKWVRLYSNQPQHF.

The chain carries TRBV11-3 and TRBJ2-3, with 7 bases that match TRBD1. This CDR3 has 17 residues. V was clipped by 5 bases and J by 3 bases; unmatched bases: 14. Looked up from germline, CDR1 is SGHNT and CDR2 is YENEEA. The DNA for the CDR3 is TGTGCCAGCAGCCCAAACTCGCAGGGGGTTGGGACAGATACGCAGTATTTT. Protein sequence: CASSPNSQGVGTDTQYF.

The CDR3 DNA follows: TGCGCCAGCAGTCGTCCAGCAATAGGGGAATGGTCTAGTGGCTACACCTTC. Protein: CASSRPAIGEWSSGYTF. The V call is TRBV5-1, the J call TRBJ1-2; a possible D gene is TRBD1 (5 bases). CDR1 and CDR2 (germline): SGHRS, YFSETQ. V lost 5 bases and J lost 7, with 27 bases in between. The CDR3 length is 17 residues.

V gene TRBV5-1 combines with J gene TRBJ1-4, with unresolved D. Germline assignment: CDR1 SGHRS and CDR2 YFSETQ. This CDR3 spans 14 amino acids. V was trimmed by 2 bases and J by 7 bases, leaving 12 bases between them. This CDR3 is CASSFAGRSEKLFF. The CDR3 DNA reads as TGCGCCAGCAGCTTTGCTGGGAGGAGTGAAAAACTGTTTTTT.

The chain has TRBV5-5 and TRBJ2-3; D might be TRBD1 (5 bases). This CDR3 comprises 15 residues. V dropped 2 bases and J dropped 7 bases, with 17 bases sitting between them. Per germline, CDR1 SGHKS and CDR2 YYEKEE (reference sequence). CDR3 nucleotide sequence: TGTGCCAGCAGCTTTGGAAGCAGGGTTAGCAATACGCAGTATTTT. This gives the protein CASSFGSRVSNTQYF.

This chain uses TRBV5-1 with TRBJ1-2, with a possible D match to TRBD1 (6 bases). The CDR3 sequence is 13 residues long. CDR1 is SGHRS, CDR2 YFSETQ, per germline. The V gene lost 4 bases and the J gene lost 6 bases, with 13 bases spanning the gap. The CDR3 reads CASSMTGWDGYTF. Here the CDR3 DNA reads TGCGCCAGCAGCATGACAGGCTGGGATGGCTACACCTTC.

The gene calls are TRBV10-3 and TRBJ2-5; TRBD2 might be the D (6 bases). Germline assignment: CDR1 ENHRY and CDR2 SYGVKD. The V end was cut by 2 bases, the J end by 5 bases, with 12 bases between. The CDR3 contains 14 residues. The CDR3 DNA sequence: TGTGCCATCAGTGAGGGAGGGGAGTCGGAGACCCAGTACTTC. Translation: CAISEGGESETQYF.

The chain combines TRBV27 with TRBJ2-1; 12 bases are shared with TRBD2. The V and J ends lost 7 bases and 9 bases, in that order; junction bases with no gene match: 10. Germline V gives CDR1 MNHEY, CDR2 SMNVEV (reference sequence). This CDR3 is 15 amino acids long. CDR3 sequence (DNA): TGTGCCAGCACCGTCCGACTAGCGGGAGTGACTGAGCAGTTCTTC. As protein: CASTVRLAGVTEQFF.

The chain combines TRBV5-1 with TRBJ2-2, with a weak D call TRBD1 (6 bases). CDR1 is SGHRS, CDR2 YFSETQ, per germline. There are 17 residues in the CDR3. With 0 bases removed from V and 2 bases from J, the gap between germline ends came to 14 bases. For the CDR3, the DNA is TGCGCCAGCAGCTTGGCCCTCGCAGGGGCTAACACCGGGGAGCTGTTTTTT. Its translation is CASSLALAGANTGELFF.

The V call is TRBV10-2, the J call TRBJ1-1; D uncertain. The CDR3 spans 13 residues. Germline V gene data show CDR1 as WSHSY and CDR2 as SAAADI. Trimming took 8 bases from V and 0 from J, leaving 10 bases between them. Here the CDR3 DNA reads TGCGCCAGCCGAGGCGTGGTGAACACTGAAGCTTTCTTT. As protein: CASRGVVNTEAFF.

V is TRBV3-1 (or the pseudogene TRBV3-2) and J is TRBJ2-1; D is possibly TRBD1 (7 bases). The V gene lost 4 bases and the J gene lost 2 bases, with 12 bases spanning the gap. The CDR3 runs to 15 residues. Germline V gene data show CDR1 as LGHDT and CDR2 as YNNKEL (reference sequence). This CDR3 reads CASSRGTVTYNEQFF. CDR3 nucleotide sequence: TGTGCCAGCAGCCGCGGGACAGTTACCTACAATGAGCAGTTCTTC.

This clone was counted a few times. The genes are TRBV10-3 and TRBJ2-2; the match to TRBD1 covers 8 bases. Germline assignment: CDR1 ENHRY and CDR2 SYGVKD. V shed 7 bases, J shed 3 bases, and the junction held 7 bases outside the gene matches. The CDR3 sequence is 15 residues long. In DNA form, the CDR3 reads TGTGCCATCAATCCAGGACAGGGTTACACCGGGGAGCTGTTTTTT. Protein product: CAINPGQGYTGELFF.